The T cell receptor (beta chain) under discussion was sequenced for a study of OX40 agonist ivuxolimab in advanced cancers. The repertoire was sequenced with immunoSEQ multiplex PCR; TCRdb's copy has only in-frame clones and lacks some. The profile covers 60,000 or so clones, with approximately 80% appearing a single time and about 2.1% taken by the ten largest. CDR1 is SQVTM and CDR2 is ANQGSEA in the germline V gene. The CDR3 covers 13 residues. Trimming took off 0 bases at V and 0 bases at J, with 6 bases between the two ends. The chain employs TRBV29-1 and TRBJ2-7; D gene ambiguous. The starting material was CD4+ or CD8+ T cells sorted from blood, obtained in a trial of the OX40 agonist ivuxolimab. The TCR comes from an adult with an advanced solid tumor such as melanoma, head and neck, liver or kidney cancer. CDR3 bases: TGCAGCGTTGAAGATACCGGCTCCTACGAGCAGTACTTC. It encodes CSVEDTGSYEQYF.